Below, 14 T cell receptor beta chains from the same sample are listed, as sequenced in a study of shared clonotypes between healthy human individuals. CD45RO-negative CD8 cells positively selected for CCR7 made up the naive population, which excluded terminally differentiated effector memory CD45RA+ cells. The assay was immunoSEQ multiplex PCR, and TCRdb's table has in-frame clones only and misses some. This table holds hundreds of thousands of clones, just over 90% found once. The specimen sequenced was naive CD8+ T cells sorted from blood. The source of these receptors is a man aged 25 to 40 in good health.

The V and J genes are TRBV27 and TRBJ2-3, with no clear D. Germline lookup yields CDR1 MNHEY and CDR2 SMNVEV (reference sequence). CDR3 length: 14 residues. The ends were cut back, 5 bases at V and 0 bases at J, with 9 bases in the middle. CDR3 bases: TGTGCCAGCAGTGCTTTACCTAGCACAGATACGCAGTATTTT. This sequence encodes CASSALPSTDTQYF.

Here the CDR3 DNA reads TGCGCCAGCAGCCAAGGGCTAGCCGGTTACGAGCAGTACTTC. It codes for CASSQGLAGYEQYF. This rearrangement joins TRBV4-1 to TRBJ2-7; D is possibly TRBD2 (5 bases). V lost 1 base to trimming and J lost 4 bases, with 11 bases between them. This CDR3 is built from 14 residues. Germline CDR1 reads MGHRA; CDR2 reads YSYEKL.

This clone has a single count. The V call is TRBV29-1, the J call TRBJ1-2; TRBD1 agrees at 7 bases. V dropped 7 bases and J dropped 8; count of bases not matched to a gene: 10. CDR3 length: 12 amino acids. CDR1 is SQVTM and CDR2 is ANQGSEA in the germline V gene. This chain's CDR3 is CSAYRDRAGYTF. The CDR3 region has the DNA TGCAGCGCTTACCGGGACAGAGCAGGCTACACCTTC.

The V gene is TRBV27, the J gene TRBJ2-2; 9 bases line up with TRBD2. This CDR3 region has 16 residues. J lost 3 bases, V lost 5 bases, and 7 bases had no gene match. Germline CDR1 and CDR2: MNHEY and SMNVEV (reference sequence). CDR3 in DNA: TGTGCCAGCAGTCTTATAGCGGGAGAGTACACCGGGGAGCTGTTTTTT. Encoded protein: CASSLIAGEYTGELFF.

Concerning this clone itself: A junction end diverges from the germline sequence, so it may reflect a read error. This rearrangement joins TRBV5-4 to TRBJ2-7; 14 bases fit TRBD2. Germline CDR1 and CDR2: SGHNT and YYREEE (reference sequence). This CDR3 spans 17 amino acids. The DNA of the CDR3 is TGTGCCAGCAGCGTTGGTCTTCAGGGACTAGCGGGAGCAGAGCTGTACTTC. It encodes CASSVGLQGLAGAELYF.

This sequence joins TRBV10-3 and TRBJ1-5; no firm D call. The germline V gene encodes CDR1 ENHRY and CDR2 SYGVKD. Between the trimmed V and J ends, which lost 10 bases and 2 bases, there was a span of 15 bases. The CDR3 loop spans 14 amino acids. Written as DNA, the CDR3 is TGTGCCACGTCAACAGAGGAAGGCAATCAGCCCCAGCATTTT. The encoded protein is CATSTEEGNQPQHF.

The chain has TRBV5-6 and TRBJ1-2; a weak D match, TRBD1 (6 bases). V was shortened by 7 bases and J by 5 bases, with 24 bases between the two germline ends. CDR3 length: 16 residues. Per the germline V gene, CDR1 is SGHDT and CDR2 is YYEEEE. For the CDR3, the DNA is TGTGCCAGCTCTCCGTTGGGGTCCACAGGGAATTATGGCTACACCTTC. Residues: CASSPLGSTGNYGYTF.

The CDR3 spells CASSLLRMEKLFF. CDR3 nucleotide sequence: TGTGCCAGCAGCCTCTTACGCATGGAAAAACTGTTTTTT. J is TRBJ1-4 and V is TRBV11-2; no reliable D call. This CDR3 has 13 amino acids. Germline values: CDR1 SGHAT, CDR2 FQNNGV. The V end lost 5 bases, the J end lost 8 bases, and 12 bases lay between the germline ends.

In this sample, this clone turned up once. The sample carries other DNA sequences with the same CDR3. The CDR3, as DNA: TGTGCCAGCAGCTTAGAACTAGCGGGAAGTTACGAGCAGTACTTC. It specifies CASSLELAGSYEQYF. This chain connects TRBV7-8 to TRBJ2-7; TRBD2 matches 10 bases. The CDR3 spans 15 residues. Germline CDR1 reads SGHVS; CDR2 reads FQNEAQ. The V and J ends lost 1 base and 4 bases, in that order; junction bases with no gene match: 4.

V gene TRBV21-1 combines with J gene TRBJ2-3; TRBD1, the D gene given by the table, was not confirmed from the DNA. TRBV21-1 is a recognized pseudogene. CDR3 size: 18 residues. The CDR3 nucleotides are TGTGCCAGCAGCAGTACGTTAAACCGGGACAGGGTATCAGATACGCAGTATTTT. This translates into CASSSTLNRDRVSDTQYF.

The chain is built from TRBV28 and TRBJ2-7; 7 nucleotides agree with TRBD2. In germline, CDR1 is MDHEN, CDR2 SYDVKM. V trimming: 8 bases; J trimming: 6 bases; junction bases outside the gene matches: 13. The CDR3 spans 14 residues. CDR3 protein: CASLRSSGRGEQYF. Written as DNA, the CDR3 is TGTGCCAGCTTAAGGTCTAGCGGACGGGGCGAGCAGTACTTC.

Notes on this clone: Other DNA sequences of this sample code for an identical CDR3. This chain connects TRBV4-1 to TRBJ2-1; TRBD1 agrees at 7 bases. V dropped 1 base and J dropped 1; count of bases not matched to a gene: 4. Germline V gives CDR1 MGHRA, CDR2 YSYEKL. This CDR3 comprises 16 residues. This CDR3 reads CASSQVSGGSYNEQFF. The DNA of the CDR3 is TGCGCCAGCAGCCAAGTTTCAGGGGGTTCCTACAATGAGCAGTTCTTC.

CDR3 residues: CASSVWTGNTGELFF. The CDR3 DNA follows: TGTGCCAGCAGTGTTTGGACTGGGAACACCGGGGAGCTGTTTTTT. The chain has TRBV6-1 and TRBJ2-2, with a possible D match to TRBD2 (5 bases). The CDR3 is 15 amino acids. The germline V gene encodes CDR1 MNHNS and CDR2 SASEGT. V was clipped by 4 bases and J by 1 base, with 10 bases between them.

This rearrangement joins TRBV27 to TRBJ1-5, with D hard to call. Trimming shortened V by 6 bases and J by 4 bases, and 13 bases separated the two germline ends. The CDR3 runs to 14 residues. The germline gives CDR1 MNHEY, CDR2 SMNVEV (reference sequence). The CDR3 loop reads CASSPGLGNQPQHF. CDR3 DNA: TGTGCCAGCAGCCCAGGACTGGGAAATCAGCCCCAGCATTTT.